Below, 19 T cell receptor beta chains from the same sample are listed, as sequenced in a study of blood T cell repertoires in COVID-19. Data came from immunoSEQ multiplex PCR; TCRdb stores just in-frame clones and leaves some out. The data show approximately 80,000 clones, approximately 90% seen once. Material: peripheral blood. Receptor source: a human donor in a cohort sampled during active COVID-19.

The chain recombines TRBV6-6 with TRBJ1-1; 12 bases agree with TRBD1. Germline CDR1 is MNHNY and CDR2 is SVGAGI (reference sequence). The ends lost 2 bases at V and 6 bases at J; junction bases unmatched: 4. The CDR3 is 15 amino acids. CDR3 protein: CASSYGGTGGSEAFF. The CDR3 region has the DNA TGTGCCAGCAGTTACGGAGGGACAGGGGGCTCTGAAGCTTTCTTT.

V and J are TRBV5-1 and TRBJ2-2; the match to TRBD1 covers 7 bases. There are 14 residues in the CDR3. Germline V lookup: CDR1 SGHRS, CDR2 YFSETQ. The J segment lost 4 bases and the V segment lost 4 bases, leaving 4 bases of the junction unmatched. The CDR3 loop is CASSLGQTTGELFF. DNA of the CDR3: TGCGCCAGCAGCCTGGGACAGACCACCGGGGAGCTGTTTTTT.

This clone was detected once. This chain uses TRBV3-1 (or the pseudogene TRBV3-2) with TRBJ1-1, with a tentative D call TRBD1 (5 bases). The CDR3 consists of 14 residues. Germline assignment: CDR1 LGHDT and CDR2 YNNKEL (reference sequence). V lost 2 bases, J lost 1 base, and 8 bases lay in between. DNA of the CDR3: TGTGCCAGCAGCCAAATAACAGGGAACACTGAAGCTTTCTTT. Translating it yields CASSQITGNTEAFF.

The rearrangement links TRBV4-1 to TRBJ2-7; D not resolved. V lost 1 base and J 0 bases, leaving 7 bases between the germline ends. Per germline, CDR1 MGHRA and CDR2 YSYEKL. The CDR3 consists of 14 residues. The CDR3 DNA reads TGCGCCAGCAGCCAAGGAGTTTACTCCTACGAGCAGTACTTC. Translating it yields CASSQGVYSYEQYF.

The chain couples TRBV7-9 to TRBJ1-4, with 8 bases identical to TRBD1. Germline CDR1 SEHNR, CDR2 FQNEAQ (reference sequence). V lost 5 bases, J lost 4 bases, and 3 bases stayed unmatched. This CDR3 has 14 amino acids. CDR3: CASSRTGINEKLFF. CDR3 in DNA: TGTGCCAGCAGCAGGACAGGGATTAATGAAAAACTGTTTTTT.

The CDR3 sequence is CASSHPGTGGVNEQFF. For the CDR3, the DNA is TGCGCCAGCAGCCACCCCGGGACAGGGGGCGTGAATGAGCAGTTCTTC. The chain uses TRBV4-1 and TRBJ2-1; 12 bases are shared with TRBD1. V shed 3 bases, J shed 7 bases, and the junction held 7 bases outside the gene matches. The CDR3 sequence is 16 residues long. Germline values: CDR1 MGHRA, CDR2 YSYEKL.

The rearrangement joins TRBV5-1 to TRBJ2-1; 8 bases map to TRBD1. The trim removed 1 base at V and 6 bases at J, leaving 15 bases unmatched. In germline, CDR1 is SGHRS, CDR2 YFSETQ. This CDR3 region has 18 residues. The CDR3 nucleotides read TGCGCCAGCAGCTTGTTAATCCCACAGGGGGTTCAGGTCAATGAGCAGTTCTTC. It translates to CASSLLIPQGVQVNEQFF.

The chain combines TRBV6-2 or TRBV6-3 with TRBJ2-3; 7 positions agree with TRBD1. The V and J ends lost 6 bases and 0 bases, in that order; junction bases with no gene match: 18. There are 19 residues in the CDR3. Germline loops: CDR1 MNHEY, CDR2 SVGEGT. CDR3 loop: CASSPTGVVIGTSTDTQYF. The DNA of the CDR3 is TGTGCCAGCAGCCCAACAGGGGTCGTGATCGGAACTAGCACAGATACGCAGTATTTT.

The V call is TRBV27, the J call TRBJ1-1, with D possibly being TRBD1 (5 bases). V lost 3 bases, J lost 2 bases, and 7 bases lay in between. CDR3 length: 13 amino acids. Germline CDR1 is MNHEY and CDR2 is SMNVEV (reference sequence). The CDR3 DNA is TGTGCCAGCAGTTTGGGGGGAAACACTGAAGCTTTCTTT. Protein product: CASSLGGNTEAFF.

The chain has TRBV3-1 (or the pseudogene TRBV3-2) and TRBJ2-7, with D perhaps matching TRBD2 (6 bases). The V end lost 3 bases, the J end lost 2 bases, and 11 bases lay between the germline ends. The CDR3 sequence is 14 residues long. Germline V gene data show CDR1 as LGHDT and CDR2 as YNNKEL (reference sequence). CDR3 nucleotides: TGTGCCAGCAGCCAGGGTTGGGGGGCCTACGAGCAGTACTTC. Protein: CASSQGWGAYEQYF.

The chain combines TRBV20-1 with TRBJ2-7, with D maybe TRBD1 (6 bases). Per germline, CDR1 DFQATT and CDR2 SNEGSKA (reference sequence). V shed 3 bases and J shed 4 bases, with 16 bases lying between them. The CDR3 length is 14 residues. The CDR3 DNA sequence: TGCAGTGCTAGTATCAGGGGCTCTGGGTACGAGCAGTACTTC. Translating it yields CSASIRGSGYEQYF.

Written as DNA, the CDR3 is TGTGCCAGCAGTGTAATGGTGGGCCAGCCCCAGCATTTT. Translation gives CASSVMVGQPQHF. V gene TRBV6-4 combines with J gene TRBJ1-5; no definite D call. Germline loops: CDR1 MRHNA, CDR2 SNTAGT. The CDR3 sequence is 13 residues long. Trimming removed 4 bases from V and 7 bases from J, with 11 bases in between.

The rearrangement links TRBV6-6 to TRBJ2-3; 7 bases fit TRBD2. V lost 9 bases, J lost 2 bases, and 14 bases stayed unmatched. Germline CDR1 is MNHNY and CDR2 is SVGAGI (reference sequence). This CDR3 comprises 16 residues. DNA for the CDR3: TGTGCCAGTACAGCGGGACTAACAAAGTTCACAGATACGCAGTATTTT. This translates into CASTAGLTKFTDTQYF.

The chain has TRBV28 and TRBJ1-5; 12 bases are shared with TRBD1. Unmatched junction bases numbered 10, after V lost 4 bases and J lost 0 bases. Germline CDR1 is MDHEN and CDR2 is SYDVKM. The CDR3 extends over 19 amino acids. DNA of the CDR3: TGTGCCAGCAGTTCTCTCGGGACAGGGGGCGCCCATAGCAATCAGCCCCAGCATTTT. As protein: CASSSLGTGGAHSNQPQHF.

This clone was seen more than once but under ten times. This chain links TRBV7-8 with TRBJ1-2; tentatively, D is TRBD1 (6 bases). Trimming removed 5 bases at V and 4 bases at J, with 11 bases between. This CDR3 has 13 residues. Germline V gene lookup returns CDR1 SGHVS and CDR2 FQNEAQ. This chain's CDR3 is CASSTSDSYGYTF. The CDR3 bases are TGTGCCAGCAGCACTTCGGACAGCTATGGCTACACCTTC. Full variable domain (outside the CDR3, taken from reference TRBV7-8 and TRBJ1-2): GAGVSQSPRYKVAKRGQDVALRCDPISGHVSLFWYQQALGQGPEFLTYFQNEAQLDKSGLPSDRFFAERPEGSVSTLKIQRTQQEDSAVYLCASSTSDSYGYTFGSGTRLTVV.

The chain joins TRBV5-4 to TRBJ1-2; 9 nucleotides align to TRBD1. The trim removed 1 base at V and 6 bases at J, leaving 1 base unmatched. This CDR3 region has 13 residues. Germline V gene sequence: CDR1 SGHNT, CDR2 YYREEE (reference sequence). The DNA of the CDR3 is TGTGCCAGCAGCTTGACAGGGGGCGATGGCTACACCTTC. Translated, it gives CASSLTGGDGYTF.

The genes are TRBV14 and TRBJ1-1, with D possibly TRBD1 on 6 matching bases. In germline, CDR1 is SGHDN, CDR2 FVKESK. V lost 4 bases to trimming and J lost 3 bases, with 9 bases between them. This CDR3 has 13 residues. The CDR3 loop is CASSRRQDTEAFF. As DNA, the CDR3 is TGTGCCAGCAGCCGTAGACAGGACACTGAAGCTTTCTTT.

This clone was seen only once. The V gene is TRBV7-2, the J gene TRBJ1-4; no reliable D call. Germline CDR1 is SGHTA and CDR2 is FQGNSA. Trimming took off 5 bases at V and 8 bases at J, with 12 bases between the two ends. The CDR3 length is 13 residues. CDR3 in amino acids: CASSLTLREKLFF. In DNA, the CDR3 is TGTGCCAGCAGCCTCACCCTCAGGGAAAAACTGTTTTTT.

The V gene is TRBV2, the J gene TRBJ2-4, with 8 bases that match TRBD2. This CDR3 is 15 amino acids long. The trim removed 5 bases at V and 5 bases at J, leaving 8 bases unmatched. In germline, CDR1 is SNHLY, CDR2 FYNNEI. The CDR3 DNA follows: TGTGCCAGCAGTCCAATTCGGGGGGGAGAAAACATTCAGTACTTC. Translated: CASSPIRGGENIQYF. The full variable domain, rest sourced from reference TRBV2 and TRBJ2-4, is EPEVTQTPSHQVTQMGQEVILRCVPISNHLYFYWYRQILGQKVEFLVSFYNNEISEKSEIFDDQFSVERPDGSNFTLKIRSTKLEDSAMYFCASSPIRGGENIQYFGAGTRLSVL.